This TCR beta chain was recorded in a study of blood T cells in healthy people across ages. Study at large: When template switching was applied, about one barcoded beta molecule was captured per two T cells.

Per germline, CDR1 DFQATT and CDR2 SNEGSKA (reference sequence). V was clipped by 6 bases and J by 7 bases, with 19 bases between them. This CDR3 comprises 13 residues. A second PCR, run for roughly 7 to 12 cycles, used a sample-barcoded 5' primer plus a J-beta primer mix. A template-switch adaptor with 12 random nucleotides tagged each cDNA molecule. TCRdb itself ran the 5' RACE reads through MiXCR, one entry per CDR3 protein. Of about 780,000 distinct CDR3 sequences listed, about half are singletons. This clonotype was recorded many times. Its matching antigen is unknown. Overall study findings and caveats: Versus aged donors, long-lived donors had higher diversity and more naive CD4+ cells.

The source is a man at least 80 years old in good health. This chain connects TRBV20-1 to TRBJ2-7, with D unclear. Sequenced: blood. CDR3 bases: TGCAGTGCCCAGACCGGGCCCCGTGATGAGCAGTACTTC. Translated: CSAQTGPRDEQYF.